The 27 T cell receptor beta chains given below trace back to one sample, sequenced in a study of identical twins. MiXCR was run by TCRdb on the 5' RACE reads, yielding one entry per CDR3 protein. Among about 890,000 distinct CDR3 sequences listed, approximately 13% were seen once. These data also featured in a second study, about yellow fever vaccine responses in identical twins.

The sequenced sample consisted of PBMCs. These receptors came from a woman under 30 in good health.

This clonotype has a count of ten or more. The chain links TRBV10-3 to TRBJ2-1, with 11 bases matching TRBD2. The ends lost 0 bases at V and 7 bases at J; junction bases unmatched: 5. In germline, CDR1 is ENHRY, CDR2 SYGVKD. The CDR3 runs to 16 residues. The CDR3 protein is CAISESTSGIPNEQFF. CDR3 nucleotide sequence: TGTGCCATCAGTGAGTCGACTAGCGGGATCCCAAATGAGCAGTTCTTC.

This clonotype was seen ten or more times. The chain employs TRBV28 and TRBJ1-4, with D uncertain. The CDR3 has 14 residues. Germline values: CDR1 MDHEN, CDR2 SYDVKM. The V and J ends lost 3 bases and 5 bases respectively, with 10 bases between them. CDR3 sequence (DNA): TGTGCCAGCAGTTTTCGTGGAGGAAATGAAAAACTGTTTTTT. Encoded protein: CASSFRGGNEKLFF.

The chain carries TRBV7-2 and TRBJ1-5; no firm D call. Germline CDR1 is SGHTA and CDR2 is FQGNSA. This CDR3 comprises 12 residues. The V end was cut by 4 bases, the J end by 3 bases, with 4 bases between. The DNA of the CDR3 is TGTGCCAGCAGCTACTACAATCAGCCCCAGCATTTT. Translation: CASSYYNQPQHF.

This clonotype was counted many times. The V gene is TRBV27, the J gene TRBJ1-2; D may be TRBD1 (6 bases). V was pared by 6 bases and J by 3 bases, with 14 bases between. CDR3 length: 14 residues. CDR1 MNHEY and CDR2 SMNVEV come from the germline V gene (reference sequence). CDR3 bases: TGTGCCAGCAGCTTTACAGGGTTCGACTATGGCTACACCTTC. Its translation is CASSFTGFDYGYTF.

This clonotype appeared a few times. CDR3 sequence: CASSLWSGRDSYEQYF. CDR3 bases: TGTGCCAGCAGCTTATGGAGCGGGAGGGACTCCTACGAGCAGTACTTC. This chain connects TRBV7-8 to TRBJ2-7, with TRBD2 matching over 10 bases. After removal of 2 bases from V and 0 bases from J, the junction contained 4 bases not matched to a gene. Germline CDR1 SGHVS, CDR2 FQNEAQ. The CDR3 spans 16 residues.

The chain has TRBV20-1 and TRBJ2-7; D is possibly TRBD1 or TRBD2 (5 bases each). Germline loops: CDR1 DFQATT, CDR2 SNEGSKA (reference sequence). Trimming removed 5 bases from V and 2 bases from J, with 19 bases in between. The CDR3 extends over 15 amino acids. The CDR3 sequence: CSALRVAGDPYEQYV. As DNA, the CDR3 is TGCAGTGCTTTGCGGGTAGCTGGGGACCCCTACGAGCAGTACGTC.

This chain joins TRBV6-2 or TRBV6-3 and TRBJ2-7, with 7 positions matching TRBD1. The CDR3 runs to 17 residues. The germline V gene encodes CDR1 MNHEY and CDR2 SVGEGT. V dropped 2 bases and J dropped 2; count of bases not matched to a gene: 12. The CDR3 spells CASSYRPGQVTPYEQYF. CDR3 in DNA: TGTGCCAGCAGTTACCGCCCCGGACAGGTGACTCCCTACGAGCAGTACTTC.

The chain has TRBV12-5 and TRBJ2-5; no definite D call. This CDR3 is 12 amino acids long. CDR1 is LGHNT and CDR2 is FRNRAP in the germline V gene. V lost 2 bases, J lost 3 bases, and 4 bases lay in between. The CDR3 reads CASGLNKETQYF. CDR3 sequence (DNA): TGTGCTAGTGGTTTGAATAAAGAGACCCAGTACTTC.

This chain links TRBV19 with TRBJ1-4, with a weak D call TRBD1 (5 bases). In germline, CDR1 is LNHDA, CDR2 SQIVND (reference sequence). Trimming left V 5 bases short and J 3 bases short, with 10 bases between. This CDR3 is 14 amino acids long. The CDR3 spells CASSRQSANEKLFF. The CDR3 region has the DNA TGTGCCAGTAGTCGACAGTCAGCTAATGAAAAACTGTTTTTT.

The V and J genes are TRBV6-1 and TRBJ1-5; D might be TRBD1 (5 bases). The CDR3 sequence is 14 residues long. Germline V lookup: CDR1 MNHNS, CDR2 SASEGT. V gave up 6 bases and J gave up 7 bases, with 16 bases separating them. Written as DNA, the CDR3 is TGTGCCAGCAGGGATGCAGGGCTGGGACAGCCCCAGCATTTT. Residues: CASRDAGLGQPQHF.

V is TRBV11-2 and J is TRBJ2-7; 11 bases map to TRBD1. CDR3 length: 16 residues. V was pared by 5 bases and J by 4 bases, with 10 bases of the junction left unmatched. Germline CDR1 SGHAT, CDR2 FQNNGV. The CDR3 sequence is CASSPAGTGGEYEQYF. DNA for the CDR3: TGTGCCAGCAGCCCGGCCGGGACAGGGGGGGAGTACGAGCAGTACTTC.

This clonotype was seen a handful of times. The chain recombines TRBV7-8 with TRBJ2-5; 8 bases align to TRBD2. Trimming cost V 1 base and J 5 bases; bases outside gene matches: 9. CDR3 size: 16 residues. CDR1 SGHVS and CDR2 FQNEAQ come from the germline V gene. The DNA of the CDR3 is TGTGCCAGCAGCTTAGAGGGACTAGAGTTCTCCGAGACCCAGTACTTC. Protein: CASSLEGLEFSETQYF. Supplemented by reference TRBV7-8 and TRBJ2-5, the full variable domain reads GAGVSQSPRYKVAKRGQDVALRCDPISGHVSLFWYQQALGQGPEFLTYFQNEAQLDKSGLPSDRFFAERPEGSVSTLKIQRTQQEDSAVYLCASSLEGLEFSETQYFGPGTRLLVL.

This clonotype was recorded a few times. The V gene is TRBV5-1, the J gene TRBJ1-3; 9 bases match TRBD1. Germline V gene sequence: CDR1 SGHRS, CDR2 YFSETQ. The length of the CDR3 is 15 residues. The junction had 4 bases not matched to a gene; V was cut back by 3 bases and J by 3 bases. CDR3 in DNA: TGCGCCAGCAGCTGGACAGGGGCGGATGGAAACACCATATATTTT. The encoded protein is CASSWTGADGNTIYF.

The CDR3 sequence: CASSLGWRGSTVEQYF. The DNA of the CDR3 is TGTGCCAGCAGTTTAGGGTGGAGAGGGAGTACCGTCGAGCAGTACTTC. The chain is built from TRBV27 and TRBJ2-7; perhaps TRBD2 as D (5 bases). CDR3 length: 16 amino acids. With 2 bases removed from V and 6 bases from J, the gap between germline ends came to 20 bases. Germline V gene lookup returns CDR1 MNHEY and CDR2 SMNVEV (reference sequence).

The sample holds many counts of this clonotype. The chain has TRBV29-1 and TRBJ1-1; the D gene is possibly TRBD1 (5 bases). The CDR3 contains 17 residues. Germline V gene data show CDR1 as SQVTM and CDR2 as ANQGSEA. V dropped 8 bases and J dropped 1 base, with 26 bases sitting between them. The CDR3 bases are TGCAGCACCACTGGGGCCTCGTGGCAGAGAACGAACACTGAAGCTTTCTTT. It yields the protein CSTTGASWQRTNTEAFF.

The chain carries TRBV19 and TRBJ2-3; a possible D gene is TRBD1 (6 bases). Between the trimmed V and J ends, which lost 1 base and 2 bases, there was a span of 13 bases. Germline loops: CDR1 LNHDA, CDR2 SQIVND (reference sequence). The CDR3 runs 16 residues. CDR3 coding DNA: TGTGCCAGTAGTATAGGCGGCAGGGGCCCCACAGATACGCAGTATTTT. Its protein is CASSIGGRGPTDTQYF.

This clonotype was seen at least ten times. The chain uses TRBV10-3 and TRBJ1-3, with D tentatively TRBD1 (6 bases). V gave up 6 bases and J gave up 0 bases, with 12 bases separating them. The CDR3 totals 15 residues. CDR1 is ENHRY and CDR2 is SYGVKD in the germline V gene. CDR3 region: CAISGLRGSGNTIYF. The CDR3 coding sequence is TGTGCCATCAGCGGTCTCAGGGGCTCTGGAAACACCATATATTTT.

This clonotype was recorded a few times. The gene calls are TRBV24-1 and TRBJ2-1, with D perhaps TRBD1 (5 bases). From germline, CDR1 is KGHDR and CDR2 SFDVKD. This CDR3 comprises 17 residues. V was pared by 4 bases and J by 2 bases, with 17 bases between. The DNA for the CDR3 is TGTGCCACCAGTGACTTCACAGGCGGAGTGGCCTACAATGAGCAGTTCTTC. It codes for CATSDFTGGVAYNEQFF.

In its sample, this clonotype was seen many times. The CDR3 loop reads CASSYSSGGSRETQYF. The CDR3, as DNA: TGCGCCAGCAGCTATTCTAGCGGGGGGTCCCGAGAGACCCAGTACTTC. The V gene is TRBV5-1, the J gene TRBJ2-5, with 11 bases matching TRBD2. With V trimmed by 3 bases and J by 4 bases, 8 bases remained unmatched. Per germline, CDR1 SGHRS and CDR2 YFSETQ. This CDR3 is built from 16 residues. The variable domain in full, with the rest retrieved from reference TRBV5-1 and TRBJ2-5, is KAGVTQTPRYLIKTRGQQVTLSCSPISGHRSVSWYQQTPGQGLQFLFEYFSETQRNKGNFPGRFSGRQFSNSRSEMNVSTLELGDSALYLCASSYSSGGSRETQYFGPGTRLLVL.

This clonotype was counted at least ten times. The rearrangement joins TRBV10-3 to TRBJ2-1, with 7 bases lining up with TRBD2. The CDR3 contains 15 residues. Germline CDR1 and CDR2: ENHRY and SYGVKD. After removal of 2 bases from V and 3 bases from J, the junction contained 4 bases not matched to a gene. The CDR3 here is CAISEERGNYNEQFF. The CDR3, as DNA: TGTGCCATCAGTGAGGAGCGGGGAAACTACAATGAGCAGTTCTTC.

This clonotype was detected a few times. The chain is built from TRBV12-3 or TRBV12-4 and TRBJ2-1, with TRBD2 matching over 9 bases. The CDR3 has 15 amino acids. Trimming took 5 bases from V and 9 from J; bases not matched to a gene: 11. The DNA for the CDR3 is TGTGCCAGCAGTCCGGGAGTAGCGGGGGAGGGTGAGCAGTTCTTC. Its protein product is CASSPGVAGEGEQFF.

This clonotype showed up just a few times. V and J are TRBV5-1 and TRBJ2-3, with unresolved D. In germline, CDR1 is SGHRS, CDR2 YFSETQ. The CDR3 runs 15 residues. With 1 base removed from V and 1 base from J, the gap between germline ends came to 10 bases. CDR3 sequence (DNA): TGCGCCAGCAGCTTGCGTGGTAGCCGCACAGATACGCAGTATTTT. Protein: CASSLRGSRTDTQYF. The full variable domain, with the rest looked up from reference TRBV5-1 and TRBJ2-3, is KAGVTQTPRYLIKTRGQQVTLSCSPISGHRSVSWYQQTPGQGLQFLFEYFSETQRNKGNFPGRFSGRQFSNSRSEMNVSTLELGDSALYLCASSLRGSRTDTQYFGPGTRLTVL.

V and J are TRBV18 and TRBJ2-5, with D perhaps matching TRBD1 or TRBD2 (5 bases each). V was trimmed by 5 bases and J by 5 bases, leaving 15 bases between them. The CDR3 spans 14 residues. Germline CDR1 reads KGHSH; CDR2 reads LQKENI. The chain's CDR3 is CASSSGPIRETQYF. The CDR3 nucleotides read TGTGCCAGCTCATCGGGACCAATTAGGGAGACCCAGTACTTC.

The chain uses TRBV24-1 and TRBJ2-3, with 7 bases fitting TRBD1. The CDR3 spans 15 residues. CDR1 KGHDR and CDR2 SFDVKD come from the germline V gene. V was pared by 7 bases and J by 0 bases, with 6 bases of the junction left unmatched. CDR3 sequence reads: CATSHDRVSTDTQYF. For the CDR3, the DNA is TGTGCCACCAGCCATGACAGGGTAAGCACAGATACGCAGTATTTT.

This clonotype has more than one count but fewer than ten. The rearrangement uses TRBV10-3 and TRBJ2-1; D is perhaps TRBD1 (6 bases). Germline CDR1 is ENHRY and CDR2 is SYGVKD. V was trimmed by 6 bases and J by 9 bases, leaving 12 bases between them. The CDR3 is 12 residues long. CDR3 nucleotides: TGTGCCATCAGAGCCCCGGACAGTGAGCAGTTCTTC. Translating gives CAIRAPDSEQFF.

In this sample, this clonotype turned up many times. V gene TRBV9 combines with J gene TRBJ2-2; 12 bases match TRBD2. The CDR3 runs to 16 residues. The V gene end was trimmed by 5 bases and the J gene end by 3 bases; junction bases not matched to a gene: 5. The germline V gene encodes CDR1 SGDLS and CDR2 YYNGEE. CDR3 protein: CASSDLAGGDTGELFF. CDR3 sequence (DNA): TGTGCCAGCAGTGACCTAGCGGGGGGGGACACCGGGGAGCTGTTTTTT.

This clonotype was found a few times. The V and J genes are TRBV12-3 or TRBV12-4 and TRBJ1-1; D perhaps matches TRBD1 (5 bases). The CDR3 spans 16 residues. With 5 bases removed from V and 3 bases from J, the gap between germline ends came to 19 bases. CDR3 sequence reads: CASSPGTAVFYTEAFF. CDR3 bases: TGTGCCAGCAGTCCGGGGACCGCCGTTTTTTACACTGAAGCTTTCTTT.